This is a list of T cell receptor beta chains from one sample in a study of blood T cell repertoires in COVID-19. Here immunoSEQ multiplex PCR was the method, and the copy in TCRdb shows in-frame clones only, minus some. The data show tens of thousands of clones, with 75% to 90% seen just once and 38% held by the top ten. The sequenced sample consisted of peripheral blood. Receptor source: a man at least 80 years old with acute or convalescent COVID-19. The CDR3 runs from the conserved cysteine through the conserved F or W. D genes are given only for firm matches. Clone size appears in some rows only: once, few, many, or a class for an expanded clone.

v_gene	abundance	d_gene	j_gene	CDR3nt	CDR3aa
TRBV5-1	once	TRBD1	TRBJ2-1	TGCGCCAGCGGGGTTGGGACAGGGGGGTACAATGAGCAGTTCTTC	CASGVGTGGYNEQFF
TRBV7-8	NA	TRBD1	TRBJ1-5	TGTGCCAGCAGCTATGGCGGAGGGACAGGGGATCAGCCCCAGCATTTT	CASSYGGGTGDQPQHF
TRBV6-1	once	TRBD1	TRBJ2-3	TGTGCCAGCAGTGAACAGGGGGCAGGAGATACGCAGTATTTT	CASSEQGAGDTQYF
TRBV2	NA	TRBD1	TRBJ2-5	TGTGCCAGCAGCACACGACAGGGGGAGACCCAGTACTTC	CASSTRQGETQYF
TRBV6-2/TRBV6-3	NA	NA	TRBJ2-2	TGTGCCAGCAGTTACGCGGCCTTAACCCCCATGGAGCTGTTTTTT	CASSYAALTPMELFF
TRBV5-8	NA	TRBD1	TRBJ1-2	TGTGCCAGCAGCGCCCGGGACAGGGTGCGGGGAGGCTACACCTTC	CASSARDRVRGGYTF
TRBV20-1	NA	NA	TRBJ2-7	TGCAGTGCTATTGACAGATATTCCTACGAGCAGTACTTC	CSAIDRYSYEQYF
TRBV18	NA	NA	TRBJ1-2	TGTGCCAGCTCGCCGGGACTGGACGGGGCTGGCTACACCTTC	CASSPGLDGAGYTF
TRBV5-6	NA	TRBD1	TRBJ2-3	TGTGCCAGCAGCCCTAAGGACAGGGGTTTATCAGATACGCAGTATTTT	CASSPKDRGLSDTQYF
TRBV18	NA	NA	TRBJ1-1	TGTGCCAGCTCACCGCTCCAGATGAACACTGAAGCTTTCTTT	CASSPLQMNTEAFF
TRBV2	once	TRBD1	TRBJ2-7	TGTGCCAGCACCGCTCGGGACAGCTCCTACGAGCAGTACTTC	CASTARDSSYEQYF
TRBV11-2	NA	TRBD2	TRBJ2-3	TGTGCCAGCAGCTTAGTAGAGGAGCGGGAGGGTACAGATACGCAGTATTTT	CASSLVEEREGTDTQYF
TRBV11-3	NA	TRBD2	TRBJ2-1	TGTGCCAGCAGCTACAGCCCCTCCTCACTAGCGGGAGGTTATGAGCAGTTCTTC	CASSYSPSSLAGGYEQFF
TRBV5-1	once	TRBD2	TRBJ2-7	TGCGCCAGCAGCTTGAAGTTAACAGATCTAGCGGCGAGGGTCTACGAGCAGTACTTC	CASSLKLTDLAARVYEQYF
TRBV3-1/TRBV3-2	few	NA	TRBJ1-1	TGTGCCAGCAGCCAGAGGGTCGGAGCTTTCTTT	CASSQRVGAFF
TRBV30	NA	TRBD1	TRBJ2-2	TGTGCCTGGAGGCACGACAGGGGGATTGGGGCCACGACCGGGGAGCTGTTTTTT	CAWRHDRGIGATTGELFF
TRBV7-3	once	TRBD2	TRBJ2-1	TGTGCCAGCAGCTTGGGCGGGAGGAGCAATGAGCAGTTCTTC	CASSLGGRSNEQFF
TRBV9	NA	TRBD1	TRBJ2-6	TGTGCCAGCAGCCTCCGGGACAGTTCTTATTCTGGGGCCAACGTCCTGACTTTC	CASSLRDSSYSGANVLTF
TRBV7-7	NA	TRBD2	TRBJ2-2	TGTGCTAGCAGCCCCGGGACTACGGTTACCGGGGAGCTGTTTTTT	CASSPGTTVTGELFF
TRBV5-1	NA	NA	TRBJ1-4	TGCGCCAGCAGCTTGGAGGGCAGGGGATCTAATGAAAAACTGTTTTTT	CASSLEGRGSNEKLFF
TRBV5-3	NA	TRBD1	TRBJ2-7	TGTGCCAGAAGCTTGGCCCTGGGACAGGGGGCCTACGAGCAGTACTTC	CARSLALGQGAYEQYF
TRBV28	NA	NA	TRBJ1-2	TGTGCCAGCAGTGAGATGACAGGTAGCTACACCTTC	CASSEMTGSYTF
TRBV9	many	TRBD2	TRBJ2-7	TGTGCCAGCAGCGAGGGACTAGCGGGAGGTTACGAGCAGTACTTC	CASSEGLAGGYEQYF
TRBV13	once	TRBD2	TRBJ2-5	TGTGCCAGCAGCTTAAGTAGCGGGAGGGTTCAGACCCAGTACTTC	CASSLSSGRVQTQYF
TRBV18	NA	TRBD2	TRBJ2-3	TGTGCCAGCTCACCTCTAATAGCGGGAGCCGATACGCAGTATTTT	CASSPLIAGADTQYF
TRBV19	NA	NA	TRBJ2-2	TGTGCCAGTAGTATTCAGACAGGGAACACCGGGGAGCTGTTTTTT	CASSIQTGNTGELFF
TRBV19	NA	TRBD2	TRBJ2-3	TGTGCCAGTAGTATAGTAGGACTAGCGGGATCAGATACGCAGTATTTT	CASSIVGLAGSDTQYF
TRBV2	NA	TRBD1	TRBJ2-7	TGTGCCAGCAGTAAAGGGGGACAGGGGACCTACGAGCAGTACTTC	CASSKGGQGTYEQYF
TRBV7-3	NA	TRBD2	TRBJ2-3	TGTGCCAGCAGCTCCGATACTAGCGGGAGGCCAGATACGCAGTATTTT	CASSSDTSGRPDTQYF
TRBV28	NA	NA	TRBJ1-1	TGTGCCAGCAGTTTATCAGGGCGGGCTTTCTTT	CASSLSGRAFF
TRBV7-2	NA	NA	TRBJ2-2	TGTGCCAGCAGCTCGCCTAGACCCTGGGACACCGGGGAGCTGTTTTTT	CASSSPRPWDTGELFF
TRBV7-3	NA	NA	TRBJ2-3	TGTGCCAGCAGCTTATCTAAAATCACAGATACGCAGTATTTT	CASSLSKITDTQYF
TRBV4-1	many	TRBD2	TRBJ2-2	TGCGCCAGCAGCCAAGGTGGACTAGCGGGAGGGCCTGTCGGGGAGCTGTTTTTT	CASSQGGLAGGPVGELFF
TRBV9	NA	NA	TRBJ2-5	TGTGCCAGCAGCGTAGGTGTAGGGGACATAGAGACCCAGTACTTC	CASSVGVGDIETQYF
TRBV19	NA	NA	TRBJ2-7	TGTGCCAGTAGTATAGTCCCAGACTACGAGCAGTACTTC	CASSIVPDYEQYF
TRBV29-1	NA	NA	TRBJ1-5	TGCAGCGTTGGGACAGCCAAAAATCAGCCCCAGCATTTT	CSVGTAKNQPQHF
TRBV12-5	NA	TRBD1	TRBJ2-2	TGTGCTAGTGGCCTAGACAGGGGGCGCGACACCGGGGAGCTGTTTTTT	CASGLDRGRDTGELFF